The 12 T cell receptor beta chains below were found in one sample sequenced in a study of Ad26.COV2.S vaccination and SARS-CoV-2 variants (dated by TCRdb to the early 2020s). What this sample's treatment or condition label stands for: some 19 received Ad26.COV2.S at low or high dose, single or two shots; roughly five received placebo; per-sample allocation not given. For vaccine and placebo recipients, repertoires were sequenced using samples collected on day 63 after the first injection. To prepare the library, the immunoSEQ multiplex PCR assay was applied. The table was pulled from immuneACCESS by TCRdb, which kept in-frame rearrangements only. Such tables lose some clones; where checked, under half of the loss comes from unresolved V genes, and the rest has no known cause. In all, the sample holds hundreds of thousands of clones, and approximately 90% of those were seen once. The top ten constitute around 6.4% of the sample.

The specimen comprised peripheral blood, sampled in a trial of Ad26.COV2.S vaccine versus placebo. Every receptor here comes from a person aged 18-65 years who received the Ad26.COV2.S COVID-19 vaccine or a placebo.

The CDR3 sequence is CASSLEPGLDTDTQYF. CDR3 in DNA: TGTGCCAGCAGCTTAGAGCCGGGACTAGACACAGATACGCAGTATTTT. The genes are TRBV7-2 and TRBJ2-3; 8 nucleotides align to TRBD2. CDR1 is SGHTA, CDR2 FQGNSA, per germline. V lost 1 base to trimming and J lost 2 bases; unmatched junction nucleotides: 5. CDR3 length equals 16 residues.

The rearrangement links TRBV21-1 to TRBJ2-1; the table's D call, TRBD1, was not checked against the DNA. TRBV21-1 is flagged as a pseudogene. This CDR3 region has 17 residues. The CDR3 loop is CASSKVQDRGSYNEQFF. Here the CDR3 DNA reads TGTGCCAGCAGCAAAGTCCAAGACAGGGGGTCCTACAATGAGCAGTTCTTC.

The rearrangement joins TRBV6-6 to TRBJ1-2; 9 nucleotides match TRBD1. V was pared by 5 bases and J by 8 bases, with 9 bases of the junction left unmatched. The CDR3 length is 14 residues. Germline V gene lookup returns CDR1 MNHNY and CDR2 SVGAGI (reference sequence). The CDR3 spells CASSTGQGLGGYTF. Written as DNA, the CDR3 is TGTGCCAGCAGTACGGGACAGGGTTTAGGAGGCTACACCTTC.

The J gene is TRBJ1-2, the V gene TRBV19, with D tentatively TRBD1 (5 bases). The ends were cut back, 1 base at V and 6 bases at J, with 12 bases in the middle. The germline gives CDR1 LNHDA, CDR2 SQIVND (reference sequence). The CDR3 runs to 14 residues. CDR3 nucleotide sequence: TGTGCCAGTAGTATAGGCAGGGAGAGGGATGGCTACACCTTC. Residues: CASSIGRERDGYTF.

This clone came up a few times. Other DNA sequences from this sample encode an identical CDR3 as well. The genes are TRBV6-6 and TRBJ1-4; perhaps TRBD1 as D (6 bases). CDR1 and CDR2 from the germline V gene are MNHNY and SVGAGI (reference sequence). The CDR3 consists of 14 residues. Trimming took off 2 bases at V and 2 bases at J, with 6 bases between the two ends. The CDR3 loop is CASSYRGTNEKLFF. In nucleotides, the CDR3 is TGTGCCAGCAGTTACAGGGGGACTAATGAAAAACTGTTTTTT.

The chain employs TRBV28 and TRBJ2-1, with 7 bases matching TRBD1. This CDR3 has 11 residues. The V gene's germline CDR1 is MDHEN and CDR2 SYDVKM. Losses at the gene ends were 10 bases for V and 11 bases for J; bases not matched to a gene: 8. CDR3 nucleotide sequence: TGTGCCACCGAGCCGGGACAGCAGCAGTTCTTC. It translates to CATEPGQQQFF.

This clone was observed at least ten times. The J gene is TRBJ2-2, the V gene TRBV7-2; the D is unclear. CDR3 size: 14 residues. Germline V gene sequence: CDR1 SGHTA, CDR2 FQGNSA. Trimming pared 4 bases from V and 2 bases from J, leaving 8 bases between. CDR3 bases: TGTGCCAGCAGCTCTGGCTACAACACCGGGGAGCTGTTTTTT. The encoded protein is CASSSGYNTGELFF.

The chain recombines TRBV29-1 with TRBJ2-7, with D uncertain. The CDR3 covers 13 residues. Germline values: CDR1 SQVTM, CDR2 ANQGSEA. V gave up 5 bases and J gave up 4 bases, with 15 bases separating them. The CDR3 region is CSVSAQQDYEQYF. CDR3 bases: TGCAGCGTTTCGGCCCAGCAGGATTACGAGCAGTACTTC.

CDR3 in amino acids: CAISQKGGLAGYEQFF. CDR3 nucleotides: TGTGCCATCAGTCAGAAAGGGGGACTAGCGGGATATGAGCAGTTCTTC. The chain couples TRBV10-3 to TRBJ2-1, with TRBD2 matching 13 bases. CDR1 and CDR2 from the germline V gene are ENHRY and SYGVKD. Trimming removed 5 bases from V and 8 bases from J; junction bases left unmatched: 9. This CDR3 is 16 amino acids long.

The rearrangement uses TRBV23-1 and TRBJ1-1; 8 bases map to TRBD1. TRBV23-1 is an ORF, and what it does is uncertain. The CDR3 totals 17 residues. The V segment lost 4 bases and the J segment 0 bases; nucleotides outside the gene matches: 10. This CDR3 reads CASSPPRDRTMNTEAFF. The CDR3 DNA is TGCGCCAGCAGTCCGCCTCGGGACAGGACAATGAACACTGAAGCTTTCTTT.

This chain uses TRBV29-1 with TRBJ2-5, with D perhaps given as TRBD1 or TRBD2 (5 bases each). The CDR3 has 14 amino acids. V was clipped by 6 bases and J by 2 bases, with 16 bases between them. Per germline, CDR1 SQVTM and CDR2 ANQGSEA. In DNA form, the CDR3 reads TGCAGCGTCCGCGCCCGGGGCGGACAAGAGACCCAGTACTTC. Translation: CSVRARGGQETQYF.

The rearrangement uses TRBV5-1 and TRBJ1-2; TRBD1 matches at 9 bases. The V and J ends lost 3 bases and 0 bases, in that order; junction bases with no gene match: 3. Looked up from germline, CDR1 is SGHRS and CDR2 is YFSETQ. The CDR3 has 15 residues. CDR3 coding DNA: TGCGCCAGCAGCTGGGGACAGGGAGCTAACTATGGCTACACCTTC. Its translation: CASSWGQGANYGYTF.